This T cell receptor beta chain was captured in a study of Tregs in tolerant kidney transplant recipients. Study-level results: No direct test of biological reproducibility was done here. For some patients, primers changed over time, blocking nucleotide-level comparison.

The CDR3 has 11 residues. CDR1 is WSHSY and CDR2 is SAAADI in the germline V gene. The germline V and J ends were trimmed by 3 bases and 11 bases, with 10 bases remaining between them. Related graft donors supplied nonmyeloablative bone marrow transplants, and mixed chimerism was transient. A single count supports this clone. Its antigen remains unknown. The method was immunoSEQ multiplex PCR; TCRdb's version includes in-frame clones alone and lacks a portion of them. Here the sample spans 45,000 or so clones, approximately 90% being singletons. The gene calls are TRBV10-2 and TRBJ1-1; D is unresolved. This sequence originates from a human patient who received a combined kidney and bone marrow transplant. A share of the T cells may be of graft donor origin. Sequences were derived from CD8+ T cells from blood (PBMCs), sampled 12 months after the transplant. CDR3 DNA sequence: TGCGCCAGCAGTGACAGTCCGCCGGCTTTCTTT. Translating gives CASSDSPPAFF.